Presented here are 3 T cell receptor beta chains from one specimen sequenced in a study of multiple sclerosis patients with progressive multifocal leukoencephalopathy. Measured with immunoSEQ multiplex PCR; TCRdb has only the in-frame clones, and not every one. Among fewer than 40,000 clones, more than 85% were seen once, and the ten largest hold approximately 2%. Time point denoted: before natalizumab initiation. Sequencing input: PBMCs. All receptors come from a man aged 25 to 40 with multiple sclerosis.

This clone was seen a single time. The chain is built from TRBV6-6 and TRBJ2-7; D is unresolved. Deletions cut 6 bases from V and 2 bases from J, with 14 bases between. Per the germline V gene, CDR1 is MNHNY and CDR2 is SVGAGI (reference sequence). CDR3 size: 14 residues. Written as DNA, the CDR3 is TGTGCCAGCAGGAGGTCGAGAACCGCCTACGAGCAGTACGTC. Translated: CASRRSRTAYEQYV.

V usage is TRBV5-6 and J usage is TRBJ2-1, with 9 bases matching TRBD1. Germline V gene lookup returns CDR1 SGHDT and CDR2 YYEEEE. Trimming at V came to 4 bases and at J to 4 bases, leaving 12 bases not matched to a gene. CDR3 length equals 17 residues. The CDR3 DNA sequence: TGTGCCAGCAGCCTAGGGTACGGACAGGGGATGTACAATGAGCAGTTCTTC. Its protein product is CASSLGYGQGMYNEQFF.

V and J are TRBV4-1 and TRBJ2-6; D gene unclear. V was trimmed by 5 bases and J by 2 bases, leaving 10 bases between them. Germline V gene data show CDR1 as MGHRA and CDR2 as YSYEKL. The CDR3 loop spans 15 amino acids. As DNA, the CDR3 is TGCGCCAGCAGCTATCCGGTTGCTGGGGCCAACGTCCTGACTTTC. It specifies CASSYPVAGANVLTF.